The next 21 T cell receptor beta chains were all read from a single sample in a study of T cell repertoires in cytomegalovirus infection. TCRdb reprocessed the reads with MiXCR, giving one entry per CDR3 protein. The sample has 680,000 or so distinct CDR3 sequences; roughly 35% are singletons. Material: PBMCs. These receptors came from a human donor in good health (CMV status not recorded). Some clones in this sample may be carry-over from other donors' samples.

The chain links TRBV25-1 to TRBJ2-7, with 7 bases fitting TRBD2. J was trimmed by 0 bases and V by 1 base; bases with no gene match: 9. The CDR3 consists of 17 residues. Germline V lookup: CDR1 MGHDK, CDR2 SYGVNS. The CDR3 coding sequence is TGTGCCAGCAGTGAATGGGGGGGTCCTTATCGCTCCTACGAGCAGTACTTC. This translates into CASSEWGGPYRSYEQYF.

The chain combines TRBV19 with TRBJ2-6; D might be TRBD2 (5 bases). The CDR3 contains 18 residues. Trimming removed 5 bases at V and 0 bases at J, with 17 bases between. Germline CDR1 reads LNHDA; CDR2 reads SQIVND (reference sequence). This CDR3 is CASSREAIGLSGANVLTF. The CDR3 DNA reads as TGTGCCAGTAGTCGGGAAGCCATAGGGCTCTCTGGGGCCAACGTCCTGACTTTC.

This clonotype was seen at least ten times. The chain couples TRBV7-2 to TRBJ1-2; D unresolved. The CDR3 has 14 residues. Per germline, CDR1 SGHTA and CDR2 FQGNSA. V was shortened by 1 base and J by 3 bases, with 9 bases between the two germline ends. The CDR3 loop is CASSLDLADYGYTF. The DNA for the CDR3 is TGTGCCAGCAGCTTAGATTTGGCGGACTATGGCTACACCTTC.

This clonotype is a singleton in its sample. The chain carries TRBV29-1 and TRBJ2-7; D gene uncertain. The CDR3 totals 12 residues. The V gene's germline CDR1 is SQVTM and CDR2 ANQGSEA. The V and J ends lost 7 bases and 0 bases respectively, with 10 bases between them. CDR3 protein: CSGGESSYEQYF. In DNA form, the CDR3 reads TGCAGCGGGGGTGAGAGCTCCTACGAGCAGTACTTC.

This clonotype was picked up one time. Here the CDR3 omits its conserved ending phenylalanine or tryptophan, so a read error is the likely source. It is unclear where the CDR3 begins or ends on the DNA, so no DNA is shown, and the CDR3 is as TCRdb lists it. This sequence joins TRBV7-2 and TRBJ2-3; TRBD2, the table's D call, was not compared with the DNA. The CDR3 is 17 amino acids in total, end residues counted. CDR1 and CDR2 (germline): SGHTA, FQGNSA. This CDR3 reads CASSLAGGGAVTDTQSC.

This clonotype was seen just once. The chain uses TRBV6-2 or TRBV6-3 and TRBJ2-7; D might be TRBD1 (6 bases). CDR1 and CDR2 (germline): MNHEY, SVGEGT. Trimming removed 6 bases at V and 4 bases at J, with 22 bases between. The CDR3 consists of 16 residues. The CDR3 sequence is CASRQRGGSKAYEQYF. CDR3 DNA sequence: TGTGCCAGCAGGCAACGTGGGGGCTCAAAGGCATACGAGCAGTACTTC.

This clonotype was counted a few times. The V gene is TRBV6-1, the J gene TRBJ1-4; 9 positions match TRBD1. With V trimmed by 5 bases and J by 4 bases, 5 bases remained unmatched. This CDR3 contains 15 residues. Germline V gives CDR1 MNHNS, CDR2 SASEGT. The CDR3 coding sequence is TGTGCCAGCAGTCACTGGGGACAGGGTAATGAAAAACTGTTTTTT. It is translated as CASSHWGQGNEKLFF.

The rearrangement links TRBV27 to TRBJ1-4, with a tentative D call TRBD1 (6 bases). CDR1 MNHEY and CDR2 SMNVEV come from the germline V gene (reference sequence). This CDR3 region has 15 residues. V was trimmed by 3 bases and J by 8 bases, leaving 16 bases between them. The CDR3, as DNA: TGTGCCAGCAGTTTGTTAGGGGGGCTCGGGGAAAAACTGTTTTTT. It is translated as CASSLLGGLGEKLFF.

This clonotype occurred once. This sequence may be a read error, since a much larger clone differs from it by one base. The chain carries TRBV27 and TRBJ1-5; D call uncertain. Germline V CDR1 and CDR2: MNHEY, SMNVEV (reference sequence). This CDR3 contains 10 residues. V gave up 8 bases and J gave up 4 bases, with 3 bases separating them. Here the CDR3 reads CASHNQPQHF. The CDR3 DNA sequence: TGTGCCAGCCATAATCAGCCCCAGCATTTT.

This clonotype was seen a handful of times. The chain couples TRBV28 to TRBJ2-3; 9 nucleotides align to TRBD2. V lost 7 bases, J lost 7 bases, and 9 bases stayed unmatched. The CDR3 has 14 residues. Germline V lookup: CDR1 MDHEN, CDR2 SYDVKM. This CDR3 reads CASTLAGDLYTQYF. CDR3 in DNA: TGTGCCAGCACCTTAGCGGGGGATCTATATACGCAGTATTTT. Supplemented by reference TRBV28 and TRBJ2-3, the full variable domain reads DVKVTQSSRYLVKRTGEKVFLECVQDMDHENMFWYRQDPGLGLRLIYFSYDVKMKEKGDIPEGYSVSREKKERFSLILESASTNQTSMYLCASTLAGDLYTQYFGPGTRLTVL.

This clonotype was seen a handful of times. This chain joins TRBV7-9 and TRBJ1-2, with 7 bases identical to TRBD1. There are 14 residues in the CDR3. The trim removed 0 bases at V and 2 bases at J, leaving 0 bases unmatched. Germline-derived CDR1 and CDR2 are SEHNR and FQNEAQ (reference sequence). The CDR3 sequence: CASSLATGNYGYTF. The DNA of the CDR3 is TGTGCCAGCAGCTTAGCGACAGGGAACTATGGCTACACCTTC. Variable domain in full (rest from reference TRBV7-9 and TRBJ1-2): DTGVSQNPRHKITKRGQNVTFRCDPISEHNRLYWYRQTLGQGPEFLTYFQNEAQLEKSRLLSDRFSAERPKGSFSTLEIQRTEQGDSAMYLCASSLATGNYGYTFGSGTRLTVV.

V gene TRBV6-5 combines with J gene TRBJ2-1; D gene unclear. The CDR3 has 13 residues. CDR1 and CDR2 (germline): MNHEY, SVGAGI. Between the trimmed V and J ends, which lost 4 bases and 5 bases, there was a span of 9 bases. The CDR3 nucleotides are TGTGCCAGCAGTTCCCCGATCAACAATGAGCAGTTCTTC. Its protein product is CASSSPINNEQFF.

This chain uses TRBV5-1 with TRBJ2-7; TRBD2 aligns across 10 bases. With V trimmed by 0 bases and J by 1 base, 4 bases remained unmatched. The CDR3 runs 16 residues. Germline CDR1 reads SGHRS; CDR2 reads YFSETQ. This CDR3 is CASSLDSGGTSYEQYF. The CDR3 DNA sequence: TGCGCCAGCAGCTTGGATAGCGGGGGGACGTCCTACGAGCAGTACTTC. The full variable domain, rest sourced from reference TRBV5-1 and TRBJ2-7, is KAGVTQTPRYLIKTRGQQVTLSCSPISGHRSVSWYQQTPGQGLQFLFEYFSETQRNKGNFPGRFSGRQFSNSRSEMNVSTLELGDSALYLCASSLDSGGTSYEQYFGPGTRLTVT.

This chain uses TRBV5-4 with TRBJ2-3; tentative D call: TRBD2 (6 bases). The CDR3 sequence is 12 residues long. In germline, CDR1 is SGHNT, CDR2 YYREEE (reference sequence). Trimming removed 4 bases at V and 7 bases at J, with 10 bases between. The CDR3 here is CASSLAGNTQYF. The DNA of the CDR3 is TGTGCCAGCAGCCTGGCGGGGAATACGCAGTATTTT.

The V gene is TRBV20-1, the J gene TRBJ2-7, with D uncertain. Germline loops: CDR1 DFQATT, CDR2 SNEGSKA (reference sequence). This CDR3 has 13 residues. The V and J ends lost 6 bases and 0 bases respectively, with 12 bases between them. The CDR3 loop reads CSARRRDSYEQYF. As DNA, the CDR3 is TGCAGTGCAAGGCGTAGGGACTCCTACGAGCAGTACTTC.

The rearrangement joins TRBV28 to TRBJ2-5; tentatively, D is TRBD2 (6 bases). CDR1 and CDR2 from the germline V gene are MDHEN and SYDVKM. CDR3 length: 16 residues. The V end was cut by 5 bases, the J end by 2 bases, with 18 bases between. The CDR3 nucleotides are TGTGCCAGCAGTCCCAGTGCCGCGGGGAGACAAGAGACCCAGTACTTC. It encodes CASSPSAAGRQETQYF.

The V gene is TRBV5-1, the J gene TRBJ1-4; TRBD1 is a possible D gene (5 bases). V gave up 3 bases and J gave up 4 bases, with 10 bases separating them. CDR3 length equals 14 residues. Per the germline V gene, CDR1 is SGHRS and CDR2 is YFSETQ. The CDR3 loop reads CASSWDGGNEKLFF. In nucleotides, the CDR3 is TGCGCCAGCAGCTGGGACGGCGGTAATGAAAAACTGTTTTTT.

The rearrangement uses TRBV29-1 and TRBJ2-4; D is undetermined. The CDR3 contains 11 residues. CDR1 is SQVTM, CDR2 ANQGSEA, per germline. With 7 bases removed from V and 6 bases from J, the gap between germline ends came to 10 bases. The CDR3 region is CSGSDGNIQYF. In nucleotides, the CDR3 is TGCAGCGGATCGGACGGAAACATTCAGTACTTC.

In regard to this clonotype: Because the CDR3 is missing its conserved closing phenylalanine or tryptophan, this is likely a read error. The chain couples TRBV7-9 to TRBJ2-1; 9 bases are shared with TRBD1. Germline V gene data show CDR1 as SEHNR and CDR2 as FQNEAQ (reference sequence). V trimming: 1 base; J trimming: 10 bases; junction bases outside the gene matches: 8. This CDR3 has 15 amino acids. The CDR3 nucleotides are TGTGCCAGCAGCTTAGTGAGATGGGACAGGGAGGAGCAGTTCTTA. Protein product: CASSLVRWDREEQFL.

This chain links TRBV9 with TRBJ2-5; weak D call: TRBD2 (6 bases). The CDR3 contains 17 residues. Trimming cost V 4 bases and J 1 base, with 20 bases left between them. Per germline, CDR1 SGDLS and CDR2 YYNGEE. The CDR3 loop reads CASSPLVGGEGQETQYF. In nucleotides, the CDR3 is TGTGCCAGCAGCCCGCTCGTGGGGGGAGAGGGCCAAGAGACCCAGTACTTC.

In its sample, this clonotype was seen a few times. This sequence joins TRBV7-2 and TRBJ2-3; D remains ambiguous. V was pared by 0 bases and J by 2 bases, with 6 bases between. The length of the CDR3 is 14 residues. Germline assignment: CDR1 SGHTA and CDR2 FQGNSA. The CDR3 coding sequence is TGTGCCAGCAGCTTAGCGCAGCACACAGATACGCAGTATTTT. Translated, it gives CASSLAQHTDTQYF. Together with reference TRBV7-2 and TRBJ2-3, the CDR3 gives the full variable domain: GAGVSQSPSNKVTEKGKDVELRCDPISGHTALYWYRQSLGQGLEFLIYFQGNSAPDKSGLPSDRFSAERTGGSVSTLTIQRTQQEDSAVYLCASSLAQHTDTQYFGPGTRLTVL.